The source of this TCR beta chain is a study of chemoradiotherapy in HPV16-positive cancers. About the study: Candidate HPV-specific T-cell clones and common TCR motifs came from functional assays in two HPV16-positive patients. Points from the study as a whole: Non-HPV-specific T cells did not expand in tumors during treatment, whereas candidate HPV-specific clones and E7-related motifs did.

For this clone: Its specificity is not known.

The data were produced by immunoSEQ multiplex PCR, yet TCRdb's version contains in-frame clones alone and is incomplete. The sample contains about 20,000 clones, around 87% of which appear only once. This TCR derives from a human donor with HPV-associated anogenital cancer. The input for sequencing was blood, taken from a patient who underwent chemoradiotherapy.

The CDR3 DNA reads as TGTGCCAGCAGCTTGGTGGGGAGGGATAATTCACCCCTCCACTTT. As protein: CASSLVGRDNSPLHF. The chain employs TRBV5-4 and TRBJ1-6; D is undetermined. Germline CDR1 is SGHNT and CDR2 is YYREEE (reference sequence). This CDR3 comprises 15 residues. V was cut by 0 bases and J by 5 bases, with 9 bases left in between.